Below are 18 T cell receptor beta chains sequenced from a single sample in a study of cytomegalovirus exposure and HLA in healthy donors. It was with 60 Vbeta and 13 Jbeta primers that the PCR ran. The repertoire was sequenced with immunoSEQ multiplex PCR; TCRdb's copy has only in-frame clones and lacks some. This sample yields some 85,000 clones, of which over 60% are seen a single time; 3.5% to 5.5% belongs to the top ten. Sequenced: PBMCs. These receptor sequences come from a woman between 40 and 55 years old in good health and CMV-seropositive.

The chain recombines TRBV18 with TRBJ2-5, with 12 bases aligning to TRBD2. The V gene's germline CDR1 is KGHSH and CDR2 LQKENI. The junction had 1 base not matched to a gene; V was cut back by 1 base and J by 4 bases. The CDR3 consists of 15 residues. The chain's CDR3 is CASSPLTSGRETQYF. CDR3 sequence (DNA): TGTGCCAGCTCACCACTGACTAGCGGGAGAGAGACCCAGTACTTC.

The V gene is TRBV27, the J gene TRBJ2-1, with no clear D. Trimming shortened V by 2 bases and J by 0 bases, and 11 bases separated the two germline ends. Germline CDR1 MNHEY, CDR2 SMNVEV (reference sequence). The CDR3 is 16 amino acids. CDR3 nucleotides: TGTGCCAGCAGTTTAGAGGTATCAAGCTCCTACAATGAGCAGTTCTTC. Protein: CASSLEVSSSYNEQFF.

V is TRBV10-2 and J is TRBJ2-1, with 11 bases lining up with TRBD2. The CDR3 is 16 residues long. The germline V gene has CDR1 WSHSY and CDR2 SAAADI. V lost 7 bases and J lost 4; bases outside the gene matches: 9. The CDR3 nucleotides read TGCGCCAGCAATTTCCGGGTAGCGGGAGGGTACAATGAGCAGTTCTTC. Its translation is CASNFRVAGGYNEQFF.

This clone was seen a handful of times. The chain joins TRBV11-2 to TRBJ2-3; D is perhaps TRBD1 (6 bases). This CDR3 contains 16 residues. Germline V lookup: CDR1 SGHAT, CDR2 FQNNGV. V lost 6 bases and J lost 2, with 18 bases in between. The CDR3 DNA sequence: TGTGCCAGCAGTCCAGGGGCGGACTTCTCCACAGATACGCAGTATTTT. It yields the protein CASSPGADFSTDTQYF.

The DNA for the CDR3 is TGTGCCAGCAGTCGGGACAAATGGGGCATTCAGTACTTC. Translated: CASSRDKWGIQYF. V and J are TRBV28 and TRBJ2-4, with D maybe TRBD1 (6 bases). Trimming left V 5 bases short and J 9 bases short, with 14 bases between. CDR3 length: 13 residues. Germline V gives CDR1 MDHEN, CDR2 SYDVKM.

The rearrangement uses TRBV25-1 and TRBJ1-4; D perhaps matches TRBD1 (6 bases). The germline CDR1 and CDR2 sequences are MGHDK and SYGVNS. This CDR3 is 17 amino acids long. The germline V and J ends were trimmed by 3 bases and 3 bases, with 17 bases remaining between them. The CDR3 reads CASSDIPLGGSNEKLFF. Here the CDR3 DNA reads TGTGCCAGCAGTGACATCCCCCTAGGGGGTTCTAATGAAAAACTGTTTTTT.

This clone showed up just once. The V and J genes are TRBV5-6 and TRBJ2-1, with TRBD1 as a possible D gene (6 bases). The germline V gene has CDR1 SGHDT and CDR2 YYEEEE. V was pared by 3 bases and J by 0 bases, with 13 bases between. This CDR3 has 16 residues. CDR3 amino acids: CASSSEGDSSYNEQFF. In nucleotides, the CDR3 is TGTGCCAGCAGCTCCGAGGGGGATAGCTCCTACAATGAGCAGTTCTTC. The full variable domain, rest sourced from reference TRBV5-6 and TRBJ2-1, is DAGVTQSPTHLIKTRGQQVTLRCSPKSGHDTVSWYQQALGQGPQFIFQYYEEEERQRGNFPDRFSGHQFPNYSSELNVNALLLGDSALYLCASSSEGDSSYNEQFFGPGTRLTVL.

The V gene is TRBV19, the J gene TRBJ1-6; a weak D match, TRBD1 (5 bases). The germline V gene has CDR1 LNHDA and CDR2 SQIVND (reference sequence). V was pared by 5 bases and J by 2 bases, with 16 bases between. The CDR3 is 17 amino acids. The CDR3 DNA is TGTGCCAGTAGTCCGGGGGACGGTTCGACCTATAATTCACCCCTCCACTTT. Its translation: CASSPGDGSTYNSPLHF.

The rearrangement joins TRBV7-9 to TRBJ2-5; TRBD1 matches at 8 bases. Germline CDR1 and CDR2: SEHNR and FQNEAQ (reference sequence). There are 17 residues in the CDR3. The junction had 9 bases not matched to a gene; V was cut back by 1 base and J by 2 bases. The CDR3 sequence: CASSLVTGGVVQETQYF. The DNA of the CDR3 is TGTGCCAGCAGCTTAGTAACAGGGGGAGTTGTTCAAGAGACCCAGTACTTC.

This clone was picked up a small number of times. The rearrangement joins TRBV4-1 to TRBJ2-7; D gene uncertain. The V gene's germline CDR1 is MGHRA and CDR2 YSYEKL. The CDR3 is 13 residues long. The V end was cut by 4 bases, the J end by 7 bases, with 14 bases between. CDR3 in DNA: TGCGCCAGCAGCCCCCTTGGGTTGAGGGAGCAGTACTTC. It codes for CASSPLGLREQYF.

The rearrangement uses TRBV20-1 and TRBJ2-5, with D tentatively TRBD1 (6 bases). The better agreement between TRBJ2-7 and the DNA end casts doubt on the J call. Germline V CDR1 and CDR2: DFQATT, SNEGSKA (reference sequence). The CDR3 spans 11 residues. CDR3 sequence (DNA): TGCAGTGCGTACAGGGACTACGAGCAGTACTTC. Encoded protein: CSAYRDYEQYF.

The chain couples TRBV11-2 to TRBJ2-5; unclear D gene. Judging by the DNA end, TRBJ2-7 fits better; the J call may be wrong. Germline lookup yields CDR1 SGHAT and CDR2 FQNNGV. This CDR3 is 13 amino acids long. In DNA form, the CDR3 reads TGTGCCAGCAGCTTTGATGTCCCCTACGAGCAGTACTTC. It specifies CASSFDVPYEQYF.

CDR3 sequence reads: CASSVASGSGNEQFF. The CDR3 region has the DNA TGTGCCAGCAGCGTAGCTAGCGGGAGTGGTAATGAGCAGTTCTTC. The chain couples TRBV9 to TRBJ2-1; 10 nucleotides match TRBD2. CDR1 and CDR2 from the germline V gene are SGDLS and YYNGEE. CDR3 size: 15 residues. With V trimmed by 0 bases and J by 7 bases, 4 bases remained unmatched.

The chain employs TRBV9 and TRBJ1-3; TRBD1 is a possible D gene (6 bases). V gave up 0 bases and J gave up 0 bases, with 13 bases separating them. Germline V lookup: CDR1 SGDLS, CDR2 YYNGEE. The CDR3 has 17 residues. The CDR3 DNA reads as TGTGCCAGCAGCGTAGAAGGGACAAGCCGCTCTGGAAACACCATATATTTT. Translated: CASSVEGTSRSGNTIYF. The full variable domain, in which reference TRBV9 and TRBJ1-3 provide the parts outside the CDR3, is DSGVTQTPKHLITATGQRVTLRCSPRSGDLSVYWYQQSLDQGLQFLIQYYNGEERAKGNILERFSAQQFPDLHSELNLSSLELGDSALYFCASSVEGTSRSGNTIYFGEGSWLTVV.

The V gene is TRBV4-3, the J gene TRBJ2-5; 9 bases line up with TRBD2. CDR1 LGHNA and CDR2 YSLEER come from the germline V gene. The J segment lost 2 bases and the V segment lost 2 bases, leaving 9 bases of the junction unmatched. This CDR3 is built from 17 residues. DNA for the CDR3: TGCGCCAGCAGCCAAAACTGGCTAGCGGGATTTCAAGAGACCCAGTACTTC. Protein: CASSQNWLAGFQETQYF.

The chain combines TRBV4-3 with TRBJ2-7; perhaps TRBD1 as D (6 bases). Germline lookup yields CDR1 LGHNA and CDR2 YSLEER. V was clipped by 2 bases and J by 4 bases, with 15 bases between them. The CDR3 is 15 amino acids. The CDR3 protein is CASSQLRDTSYEQYF. The CDR3 DNA sequence: TGCGCCAGCAGCCAACTCCGGGACACATCATACGAGCAGTACTTC.

This clone showed up just a few times. The chain recombines TRBV7-2 with TRBJ2-7; 10 nucleotides agree with TRBD2. The germline V gene has CDR1 SGHTA and CDR2 FQGNSA. The V gene end was trimmed by 5 bases and the J gene end by 2 bases; junction bases not matched to a gene: 6. The length of the CDR3 is 15 residues. The CDR3 nucleotides read TGTGCCAGCAGCACGTGGACTAGCGGTACCTACGAGCAGTACTTC. Translated, it gives CASSTWTSGTYEQYF.

This chain links TRBV6-6 with TRBJ1-5; TRBD1 matches 7 bases. Germline V lookup: CDR1 MNHNY, CDR2 SVGAGI (reference sequence). The V segment lost 7 bases and the J segment 0 bases; nucleotides outside the gene matches: 6. CDR3 length: 15 residues. CDR3 amino acids: CASIQTGYSNQPQHF. CDR3 nucleotides: TGTGCCAGCATCCAGACAGGGTATAGCAATCAGCCCCAGCATTTT.